This T cell receptor beta chain was recorded in a study of cytomegalovirus exposure and HLA in healthy donors (dated by TCRdb to about 2017). Notes on the research overall: In an earlier analysis of approximately 500 of the donors, around 290 Gb of sequence data and 117 million unique TCR beta sequences from about 179 million T cells were reported. An early release covering some 640 HLA-typed donors comprised roughly 300 gigabases of sequencing data and tens of millions of unique TCR sequences. The genetic ancestry cluster associated with self-reported Caucasian donors included 81% of the roughly 400 genotyped donors. The study aimed to test whether signatures of past pathogen exposure could be identified by cataloging public T cell receptors. The study profiled the T cell repertoires of hundreds of subjects by immunosequencing and related them to cytomegalovirus serostatus. A separate validation cohort of 100 to 150 different subjects was used in addition to the approximately 670-subject first cohort. High-throughput TCR immunosequencing, statistical association of individual TCRs with disease status, and machine learning were combined to predict cytomegalovirus infection status. A later analysis re-analyzed previously published TCR beta repertoires from approximately 670 donors and added high-resolution HLA genotyping to study TCR occurrence patterns. Rather than using new phenotypic data, the later analysis identified candidate immune exposures from TCR beta sequences and from how often those sequences occurred across donors. An earlier analysis of around 540 of the donors applied high-throughput TCR beta sequencing to assess whether each TCR beta V gene segment acted as functional or pseudogenic. Donor age, sex, ethnicity and CMV serostatus were compiled together with the repertoire data. A later genetic analysis took genome-wide SNP genotypes for about three fifths of the 666 donors and used that subset as a discovery cohort. All discovery cohort repertoires had been generated using a single sequencing platform. HLA typing included class I and class II loci at four-digit resolution. Typing coverage differed by locus: A, B, C, DRB1 and DQB1 were typed in roughly 620-630 donors, DQA1 in around 500, DPA1 in approximately 600, and DPB1 in just under 490. Because of strong linkage in the cohort, roughly five DR-DQ haplotypes were treated as single units for association and clustering. Among about 400 genotyped donors of the cohort, an average of approximately 220,000 unique TCR beta nucleotide sequences was sequenced per donor, of which roughly 18% were non-productive. Here is what the overall study found, with its caveats: The cohort was sequenced for TCR beta chains only, and without alpha or paired-chain data the features that could be detected were limited. Compared with the approximately 600-donor mean, donors in an Asian-associated ancestry cluster had fewer N-insertions in productive TCRs, according to a later genetic analysis. V-gene and J-gene trimming of TCR beta chains was associated with a missense DCLRE1C variant in a later genetic analysis, and the association was replicated in an independent cohort. In an earlier analysis of roughly 560 of the donors, most TCR beta V segments were observed in productive rearrangements about 87% or about 30% of the time, broadly matching IMGT annotations. In a later analysis, HLA-associated TCR beta chains were found to be more clonally expanded and to have lower generation probabilities than equally common non-associated chains. A later analysis reported that several top co-occurrence clusters appeared linked to parvovirus B19, influenza, CMV and Epstein-Barr virus. Most TCR sequences were seen in very few donors, while some public TCRs were found in many individuals. A further reported finding was that TCR beta sequences accurately predicted the HLA-A and HLA-B alleles for most subjects in the first cohort. Immune exposure information for the cohort was limited to CMV serostatus. Linkage disequilibrium might explain the correlated functional status among segregating V segments, but an unknown experimental factor could not be excluded. A few of the identified cytomegalovirus-associated TCR beta chains were confirmed in vitro to be specific for cytomegalovirus antigens. Presence/absence analyses assumed roughly uniform sequencing depth across donors, an assumption that may not hold. Specific HLA alleles were associated with roughly 16,000 TCR beta sequences at a false discovery rate of 0.05 in a later analysis. Because HLA typing was unavailable for some donors at each locus, only the typed subset was used in association tests. In the study, 164 TCR beta chains were listed as associated with cytomegalovirus. Roughly 15 rarely observed V segments, including chromosome 9 orphons, were excluded from the earlier analysis of a few hundred of the donors because counts were too low. Because the 87-base-pair reads could not distinguish some IMGT-functional V segments, including TRBV6-2 and TRBV6-3, those segments were excluded. A later analysis found that TCR association rates varied across HLA loci, with DRB1 alleles showing the most associated TCRs and HLA-C alleles the fewest. A later analysis found that most CMV-associated TCR beta chains appeared HLA-restricted, with HLA associations seemingly driven largely by CMV exposure. A cluster of highly shared sequence variants was judged likely to be a technical artifact of the sequencing pipeline. When HLA alleles, especially DR and DQ, strongly co-occurred, attributing TCR associations to individual alleles was difficult. The classifier was reported to diagnose cytomegalovirus status with high specificity and sensitivity in both the original cohort and the validation cohort. According to the authors, the approach could potentially be generalized to other disease states and immunological phenotypes.

Libraries were built with the immunoSEQ multiplex PCR assay. A mixture of 60 forward primers for TCR Vbeta segments and 13 reverse primers for TCR Jbeta segments was used in the multiplex PCR. Amplification of the CDR3 region of rearranged TCR beta genes was performed with a multiplex PCR assay on genomic DNA. The amplified TCR beta libraries were sequenced on the Illumina HiSeq System as 87-base-pair reads. In the paper's pipeline: Across the 670 or so repertoires, a later analysis counted tens of millions of unique TCR beta chains, around 11 million of which were shared by at least two donors. To remove PCR and sequencing errors, raw reads were error-corrected and collapsed into unique sequences using a nearest-neighbor algorithm that merged closely related sequences. CDR3 sequences were aligned to IMGT reference sequences to assign V, D and J gene segments. Each retained sequence needed at least a six-nucleotide match to both a V gene segment and a J gene segment. Rearrangements were called productive when the CDR3 lacked stop codons and stayed in frame with V and J; all others were non-productive. CDR3 was defined according to IMGT convention as the region running from the second conserved V-encoded cysteine to the conserved J-encoded phenylalanine. The earlier analysis of some 550 of the donors excluded any sequence lacking an unambiguous match to a single V gene segment. In an earlier analysis of 500 to 750 of the donors, V segments were called functional above 56.7% productive rearrangements and were called segregating when the between-donor standard deviation exceeded 5%. To diagnose cytomegalovirus status from the catalog of TCR beta chain sequences, a statistical classification framework was built. A later analysis assigned V and J genes by comparing TCR nucleotide sequences with IMGT/GENE-DB human TR gene sequences. In a later analysis, CDR3 sequences and most-parsimonious VDJ recombination scenarios were assigned using the TCRdist pipeline. In a later analysis, every TCR beta chain was defined by the combination of its CDR3 amino acid sequence and its V-gene family, and reads without a unique V-gene family were dropped. As a way to deal with suspected cross-contamination and a sequencing artifact, a later analysis dropped approximately 590 nucleotide sequences that were highly shared and had low generation probability. For each public chain, a later analysis derived a clonal expansion index from normalized ranks of inferred template counts within each repertoire. In a later analysis, generation probabilities were computed using a VDJ recombination model fitted to out-of-frame rearrangements, and the results were checked against IGoR. Hypergeometric tests were used in a later analysis to score TCR-TCR, TCR-HLA and TCR-CMV co-occurrence, with a repertoire-size bias correction applied to the TCR pairs. In a later analysis, false discovery rates were estimated by permuting HLA or CMV assignments 20 times. A later analysis grouped co-occurring TCRs with DBSCAN, adding TCRdist sequence similarity when clustering within HLA-allele-positive subsets. Repertoires with fewer than 30,000 or more than 120,000 public chains, plus five repertoires with anomalous nucleotide sharing, were excluded from co-occurrence clustering. As stored in TCRdb, this immuneACCESS dataset retains in-frame rearrangements with V and J assigned. A fraction of the clones does not appear; measured against another copy, unresolved V genes explain less than half of the discrepancy, and the remainder lacks a known reason. The DNA was the basis for D and trimming; V, J and clone size are from that table. The sample has over 110,000 clones on record, over 70% of them singletons. The ten largest clonotypes hold about 1% of the sample.

For this clone: Its antigen remains unidentified. Qualities for individual bases were not recorded, and no much larger clone is one base off.

V and J lose 3 bases and 2 bases, and a span of 14 bases separates them. CDR1 and CDR2 (MGHRA, YSYEKL) derive from the germline V gene. Measured from the cysteine to the phenylalanine, the CDR3 is 15 residues long. The entry retains the CDR3 DNA only, 45 bases that are in frame from base 1. The cohort was made up of several hundred healthy bone marrow donors. Cohort members were all nominally healthy when sampled, although unrecorded immune exposures were likely present. The donor was CMV seronegative and was included in the group of around 320 seronegative cohort members. A peripheral blood sample was provided by each donor, and peripheral blood mononuclear cells were used for TCR beta sequencing. The Qiagen DNeasy Blood Extraction Kit was used to extract genomic DNA from the blood cell samples.

The chain is made from TRBV4-1 and TRBJ2-7, and the D gene may be TRBD1, 6 bases matching. This clonotype was sampled from a man between 18 and 35 years old in good health and CMV-seronegative. The sequenced material came from PBMCs. At the DNA level, the sequence is TGCGCCAGCAGCCAGACAGGTTCGGGCCCCTACGAGCAGTACTTC. Its product reads: CASSQTGSGPYEQYF.